These 10 T cell receptor beta chains were sequenced from one sample in a study of blood T cell repertoires in COVID-19. The table came from immunoSEQ multiplex PCR; TCRdb's copy has only in-frame clones and leaves some out. Counted here are 65,000 to 95,000 clones, roughly 80% occurring once; the ten biggest clones make up approximately 40%. The source material was peripheral blood. These receptors were taken from a man in his fifties or sixties with COVID-19, enrolled during active disease.

This clone turned up a few times. The chain is built from TRBV4-3 and TRBJ1-4; D is perhaps TRBD1 (6 bases). The CDR3 is 17 amino acids. Trimming stripped 4 bases from V and 2 bases from J, with 17 bases between. Germline CDR1 is LGHNA and CDR2 is YSLEER. CDR3 DNA: TGCGCCAGCAGCCTCTATACAGGGCGGCGGACTAATGAAAAACTGTTTTTT. Encoded protein: CASSLYTGRRTNEKLFF.

J is TRBJ1-6 and V is TRBV5-6, with D tentatively TRBD1 (6 bases). V was pared by 3 bases and J by 14 bases, with 15 bases between. Germline values: CDR1 SGHDT, CDR2 YYEEEE. The CDR3 runs 13 residues. CDR3 DNA sequence: TGTGCCAGCAGCTCCCCGGGACACCTCACCCTCCACTTT. It yields the protein CASSSPGHLTLHF.

The gene calls are TRBV5-4 and TRBJ1-2; 10 bases align to TRBD1. CDR1 and CDR2 (germline): SGHNT, YYREEE (reference sequence). The CDR3 runs 13 residues. Germline trimming cut 4 bases from V and 4 bases from J; bases unmatched to any gene: 1. CDR3 in DNA: TGTGCCAGCAGCCGACAGGGGGCCTATGGCTACACCTTC. Protein sequence: CASSRQGAYGYTF. The full variable domain, completed using reference TRBV5-4 and TRBJ1-2, is ETGVTQSPTHLIKTRGQQVTLRCSSQSGHNTVSWYQQALGQGPQFIFQYYREEENGRGNFPPRFSGLQFPNYSSELNVNALELDDSALYLCASSRQGAYGYTFGSGTRLTVV.

CDR3 protein: CASSVPLGGQETQYF. CDR3 nucleotides: TGTGCCAGCAGCGTACCTCTGGGAGGACAAGAGACCCAGTACTTC. This chain uses TRBV5-4 with TRBJ2-5; weak D call: TRBD2 (6 bases). V dropped 4 bases and J dropped 2 bases, with 15 bases sitting between them. Germline CDR1 SGHNT, CDR2 YYREEE (reference sequence). The CDR3 is 15 amino acids.

This clone is a singleton in its sample. V usage is TRBV11-2 and J usage is TRBJ1-1; D gene uncertain. The germline V gene has CDR1 SGHAT and CDR2 FQNNGV. Trimming took off 0 bases at V and 0 bases at J, with 11 bases between the two ends. The CDR3 is 16 residues long. CDR3 sequence reads: CASSLDRLTMNTEAFF. CDR3 nucleotides: TGTGCCAGCAGCTTAGACAGACTAACTATGAACACTGAAGCTTTCTTT.

The V gene is TRBV12-3 or TRBV12-4, the J gene TRBJ1-1; D perhaps matches TRBD1 (5 bases). This CDR3 comprises 13 residues. V was clipped by 6 bases and J by 10 bases, with 18 bases between them. CDR3 DNA sequence: TGTGCCAGCAGAACCGGGACTGGTATCGGAGCTTTCTTT. Protein: CASRTGTGIGAFF.

This clone was observed a handful of times. The chain combines TRBV20-1 with TRBJ1-6, with TRBD1 matching over 8 bases. This CDR3 is 16 amino acids long. Germline V gives CDR1 DFQATT, CDR2 SNEGSKA (reference sequence). V gave up 3 bases and J gave up 8 bases; unmatched junction bases: 12. The CDR3 coding sequence is TGCAGTGCTAGTAAGGCGTCGGACAGGGTTTATTCACCCCTCCACTTT. This encodes CSASKASDRVYSPLHF.

This chain links TRBV4-2 with TRBJ2-3, with D possibly TRBD2 on 5 matching bases. The CDR3 loop spans 12 amino acids. In germline, CDR1 is LGHNA, CDR2 YNFKEQ. V lost 9 bases, J lost 10 bases, and 17 bases lay in between. CDR3 residues: CASSDRVGSQYF. The CDR3 DNA is TGTGCCAGTAGCGATAGAGTCGGTTCGCAGTATTTT.

The V and J genes are TRBV11-3 and TRBJ2-5; D unresolved. The CDR3 totals 13 residues. From germline, CDR1 is SGHNT and CDR2 YENEEA. Trimming pared 1 base from V and 4 bases from J, leaving 7 bases between. The CDR3 DNA is TGTGCCAGCAGCTTAGGGGCACGAGAGACCCAGTACTTC. Encoded protein: CASSLGARETQYF.

V and J are TRBV4-1 and TRBJ2-2; 7 nucleotides line up with TRBD1. The CDR3 has 16 residues. With 0 bases clipped from V and 4 bases from J, the junction kept 5 bases outside the gene matches. CDR1 is MGHRA, CDR2 YSYEKL, per germline. The CDR3 DNA sequence: TGCGCCAGCAGCCAAGATACAGGGGTTAGCACCGGGGAGCTGTTTTTT. Translation: CASSQDTGVSTGELFF.